Listed here are 17 T cell receptor beta chains from one sample, sequenced in a study of T cell responses to AZD1222 COVID-19 vaccine listed by TCRdb under 2021. This specimen's time point label, per the study, means: baseline before first vaccination. The library was obtained by the immunoSEQ multiplex PCR assay. As stored in TCRdb, this immuneACCESS dataset retains in-frame rearrangements with V and J assigned. A fraction of the clones does not appear; measured against another copy, unresolved V genes explain less than half of the discrepancy, and the remainder lacks a known reason. The sample data list about 99,000 clones, and roughly nine tenths of these were observed just once. The ten largest clones represent around 2.7% of the sample. Sequenced material: peripheral blood, taken on day 0 of AZD1222 vaccination. The receptors were gathered from an adult in good health.

The V call is TRBV29-1, the J call TRBJ2-1; tentatively, D is TRBD1 (5 bases). V lost 4 bases to trimming and J lost 3 bases, with 13 bases between them. Germline values: CDR1 SQVTM, CDR2 ANQGSEA. This CDR3 has 14 residues. CDR3 sequence: CSVVGRRYYNEQFF. CDR3 bases: TGCAGCGTTGTGGGGCGACGATACTACAATGAGCAGTTCTTC.

V usage is TRBV4-3 and J usage is TRBJ1-2; D ambiguous. Germline loops: CDR1 LGHNA, CDR2 YSLEER. This CDR3 contains 14 residues. V lost 2 bases and J lost 8, with 15 bases in between. In DNA, the CDR3 is TGCGCCAGCAGCCAACACAGCGAGAGTAGGGGCTACACCTTC. Amino acids: CASSQHSESRGYTF.

The rearrangement joins TRBV11-3 to TRBJ2-3; D ambiguous. Germline-derived CDR1 and CDR2 are SGHNT and YENEEA. This CDR3 region has 12 residues. V lost 2 bases and J 7 bases, leaving 7 bases between the germline ends. CDR3 in DNA: TGTGCCAGCAGCTTAAAGGTACATACGCAGTATTTT. It specifies CASSLKVHTQYF.

This chain links TRBV3-1 (or the pseudogene TRBV3-2) with TRBJ1-5; D is undetermined. V lost 1 base, J lost 6 bases, and 19 bases lay in between. Germline CDR1 reads LGHDT; CDR2 reads YNNKEL (reference sequence). This CDR3 is built from 17 residues. CDR3 sequence (DNA): TGTGCCAGCAGCCAAGGTGATCTGACAATCCCGGGTCAGCCCCAGCATTTT. Protein product: CASSQGDLTIPGQPQHF.

The chain joins TRBV2 to TRBJ2-5; D may be TRBD1 or TRBD2 (5 bases each). V lost 2 bases and J 3 bases, leaving 16 bases between the germline ends. The CDR3 contains 16 residues. CDR1 is SNHLY and CDR2 is FYNNEI in the germline V gene. CDR3 coding DNA: TGTGCCAGCAGTGAACTGTCTAGCCGACAGAAAGAGACCCAGTACTTC. This encodes CASSELSSRQKETQYF.

The chain has TRBV11-2 and TRBJ2-1; possible D gene TRBD2, 6 bases. This CDR3 contains 15 residues. V lost 3 bases and J 4 bases, leaving 13 bases between the germline ends. Germline V lookup: CDR1 SGHAT, CDR2 FQNNGV. The DNA for the CDR3 is TGTGCCAGCAGCTTTGAGGCGGGGATTTACAATGAGCAGTTCTTC. It translates to CASSFEAGIYNEQFF.

In its sample, this clone was seen a few times. The chain uses TRBV3-1 (or the pseudogene TRBV3-2) and TRBJ2-1; 12 positions agree with TRBD2. The length of the CDR3 is 15 residues. Germline CDR1 LGHDT, CDR2 YNNKEL (reference sequence). Trimming cost V 1 base and J 9 bases; bases outside gene matches: 4. The CDR3 protein is CASSQGLAGGIEQFF. The CDR3 coding sequence is TGTGCCAGCAGCCAAGGGCTAGCGGGAGGGATTGAGCAGTTCTTC.

The chain links TRBV6-2 or TRBV6-3 to TRBJ2-2, with a possible D match to TRBD1 (6 bases). Per germline, CDR1 MNHEY and CDR2 SVGEGT. This CDR3 is 14 amino acids long. Trimming took off 6 bases at V and 3 bases at J, with 11 bases between the two ends. The CDR3: CASSPGQHTGELFF. CDR3 in DNA: TGTGCCAGCAGCCCGGGACAACACACCGGGGAGCTGTTTTTT.

In this sample, this clone turned up once. This chain links TRBV7-2 with TRBJ1-5; TRBD1 matches 8 bases. CDR3 length equals 15 residues. V lost 5 bases, J lost 0 bases, and 3 bases stayed unmatched. CDR1 SGHTA and CDR2 FQGNSA come from the germline V gene. In nucleotides, the CDR3 is TGTGCCAGCAGCCCAGGGGGCTCTAGCAATCAGCCCCAGCATTTT. Translated, it gives CASSPGGSSNQPQHF. Using reference TRBV7-2 and TRBJ1-5 for the parts outside the CDR3, the full variable domain is GAGVSQSPSNKVTEKGKDVELRCDPISGHTALYWYRQSLGQGLEFLIYFQGNSAPDKSGLPSDRFSAERTGGSVSTLTIQRTQQEDSAVYLCASSPGGSSNQPQHFGDGTRLSIL.

The chain has TRBV7-2 and TRBJ1-4; D gene unclear. The CDR3 length is 14 residues. V lost 5 bases and J 4 bases, leaving 11 bases between the germline ends. Looked up from germline, CDR1 is SGHTA and CDR2 is FQGNSA. The CDR3 DNA reads TGTGCCAGCAGCACCAGGATCAATAATGAAAAACTGTTTTTT. It encodes CASSTRINNEKLFF.

The V call is TRBV12-3 or TRBV12-4, the J call TRBJ2-7, with D possibly being TRBD2 (7 bases). The CDR3 has 13 amino acids. Trimming took off 11 bases at V and 2 bases at J, with 16 bases between the two ends. The CDR3 loop is CAGGGRPTYEQYV. CDR3 nucleotides: TGTGCCGGGGGGGGGCGACCGACCTACGAGCAGTACGTC.

The rearrangement links TRBV6-5 to TRBJ2-3; the D is unclear. Germline V gene lookup returns CDR1 MNHEY and CDR2 SVGAGI. The CDR3 is 12 residues long. The V gene lost 2 bases and the J gene lost 4 bases, with 4 bases spanning the gap. CDR3 DNA: TGTGCCAGCAGTTACCTGGCAGATACGCAGTATTTT. Its translation: CASSYLADTQYF.

V and J are TRBV19 and TRBJ1-1; D call uncertain. Trimming pared 3 bases from V and 1 base from J, leaving 9 bases between. This CDR3 comprises 14 residues. Per the germline V gene, CDR1 is LNHDA and CDR2 is SQIVND (reference sequence). The CDR3 is CASSISAGNTEAFF. CDR3 nucleotide sequence: TGTGCCAGTAGTATCTCGGCGGGGAACACTGAAGCTTTCTTT.

This rearrangement joins TRBV14 to TRBJ1-6; no firm D call. Trimming pared 2 bases from V and 11 bases from J, leaving 13 bases between. CDR1 and CDR2 (germline): SGHDN, FVKESK. The CDR3 consists of 14 residues. CDR3 nucleotide sequence: TGTGCCAGCAGCCAACGTCCGGGCCCAACACCCCTCCACTTT. Encoded protein: CASSQRPGPTPLHF.

The CDR3 spells CASSLSGLTDTQYF. CDR3 coding DNA: TGTGCCAGCAGCTTGAGCGGGCTCACAGATACGCAGTATTTT. The rearrangement uses TRBV5-4 and TRBJ2-3; TRBD2 might be the D (6 bases). This CDR3 region has 14 residues. CDR1 and CDR2 from the germline V gene are SGHNT and YYREEE (reference sequence). Trimming removed 1 base from V and 2 bases from J, with 8 bases in between.

The DNA of the CDR3 is TGCAGCGTTGGGGGAACCAACCTCAGCACAGATACGCAGTATTTT. This translates into CSVGGTNLSTDTQYF. V and J are TRBV29-1 and TRBJ2-3; D not resolved. This CDR3 has 15 amino acids. Trimming took 4 bases from V and 0 from J, leaving 14 bases between them. Germline CDR1 and CDR2: SQVTM and ANQGSEA.

This clone was seen just once. The chain links TRBV20-1 to TRBJ1-3; TRBD1 agrees at 7 bases. CDR3 length equals 14 residues. Germline-derived CDR1 and CDR2 are DFQATT and SNEGSKA (reference sequence). The V gene end was trimmed by 3 bases and the J gene end by 8 bases; junction bases not matched to a gene: 10. CDR3 residues: CSASPLTGVDTIYF. In nucleotides, the CDR3 is TGCAGTGCTAGTCCCCTTACAGGGGTTGACACCATATATTTT.